This TCR beta chain was sequenced during a study of patients and donors after allogeneic stem cell transplantation. V was clipped by 6 bases and J by 3 bases; unmatched bases: 4. This CDR3 contains 13 residues. The germline V gene has CDR1 DFQATT and CDR2 SNEGSKA (reference sequence). Using its own MiXCR run on the RT-PCR reads, TCRdb lists one record per CDR3 protein. Of 900,000 to 1,000,000 distinct CDR3 sequences listed, roughly 18% are singletons. The TCR was taken from a human donor who was either an allogeneic HSCT recipient or a stem cell or donor lymphocyte infusion donor (not recorded which). It is not recorded whose cells these are; they may come from a transplant donor. The sequencing input was blood, either unsorted or a sorted T cell fraction (not recorded which). The chain couples TRBV20-1 to TRBJ2-3; 9 nucleotides match TRBD1. This chain's CDR3 is CSAGTGRTDTQYF. The CDR3 DNA follows: TGCAGTGCCGGGACAGGGCGTACAGATACGCAGTATTTT.